Each of the 9 T cell receptor beta chains below was sequenced from the same sample in a study of siplizumab effects on memory and regulatory T cells. The table came from immunoSEQ multiplex PCR; TCRdb's copy has only in-frame clones and leaves some out. Of some 97,000 clones detected, about 94% appear once; the ten largest clones hold less than 1.5%. Sequencing input: non-Treg CD4+ T cells sorted from blood. These receptors all stem from a human donor in good health.

This clone has more than one count but fewer than ten. The chain carries TRBV27 and TRBJ2-1; D is ambiguous. Looked up from germline, CDR1 is MNHEY and CDR2 is SMNVEV (reference sequence). This CDR3 region has 13 residues. V gave up 8 bases and J gave up 4 bases, with 12 bases separating them. The CDR3 is CASSPRRYNEQFF. In DNA, the CDR3 is TGTGCCAGCTCCCCACGGCGGTACAATGAGCAGTTCTTC.

V usage is TRBV19 and J usage is TRBJ2-3, with 10 bases fitting TRBD2. In germline, CDR1 is LNHDA, CDR2 SQIVND (reference sequence). This CDR3 contains 16 residues. The ends lost 7 bases at V and 5 bases at J; junction bases unmatched: 12. The CDR3 DNA sequence: TGTGCCAGTACCTTTGACCTAGCGGGAGCGGGAGATACGCAGTATTTT. This encodes CASTFDLAGAGDTQYF.

The chain has TRBV27 and TRBJ1-5; the D gene is possibly TRBD1 (5 bases). V lost 3 bases, J lost 4 bases, and 13 bases lay in between. This CDR3 comprises 15 residues. CDR1 and CDR2 from the germline V gene are MNHEY and SMNVEV (reference sequence). CDR3 sequence (DNA): TGTGCCAGCAGTTTCATCGGGGGAGGTAATCAGCCCCAGCATTTT. Translated: CASSFIGGGNQPQHF.

The chain combines TRBV7-9 with TRBJ1-1; a possible D gene is TRBD1 (6 bases). CDR3 length equals 14 residues. V was trimmed by 1 base and J by 11 bases, leaving 17 bases between them. Germline V gene data show CDR1 as SEHNR and CDR2 as FQNEAQ (reference sequence). In nucleotides, the CDR3 is TGTGCCAGCAGCTTAGTTGGGGGGCCCGACGGGGCTTTCTTT. Protein: CASSLVGGPDGAFF.

The chain uses TRBV5-1 and TRBJ2-3, with 11 positions matching TRBD2. This CDR3 contains 16 residues. Germline V lookup: CDR1 SGHRS, CDR2 YFSETQ. With V trimmed by 0 bases and J by 7 bases, 7 bases remained unmatched. The CDR3 loop is CASSLELAGGSNTQYF. The CDR3, as DNA: TGCGCCAGCAGCTTGGAGCTAGCGGGAGGTAGTAATACGCAGTATTTT.

The chain uses TRBV18 and TRBJ2-2; no clear D gene. V lost 3 bases, J lost 7 bases, and 9 bases lay in between. This CDR3 has 13 residues. CDR1 and CDR2 from the germline V gene are KGHSH and LQKENI. CDR3 sequence: CASSPPMDGELFF. The CDR3, as DNA: TGTGCCAGCTCACCGCCCATGGACGGGGAGCTGTTTTTT.

The V call is TRBV2, the J call TRBJ1-4; the D gene is possibly TRBD1 (6 bases). V was clipped by 5 bases and J by 13 bases, with 14 bases between them. The length of the CDR3 is 12 residues. The germline V gene encodes CDR1 SNHLY and CDR2 FYNNEI. CDR3 DNA: TGTGCCAGCAGTTTACAGGGAGGGCGACTGTTTTTT. This encodes CASSLQGGRLFF.

The chain uses TRBV5-1 and TRBJ2-5; 11 bases fit TRBD2. Germline V gene sequence: CDR1 SGHRS, CDR2 YFSETQ. This CDR3 has 16 amino acids. Unmatched junction bases numbered 10, after V lost 4 bases and J lost 5 bases. CDR3 in amino acids: CASSPRLAGYGETQYF. In DNA, the CDR3 is TGCGCCAGCAGCCCCCGACTAGCGGGGTATGGGGAGACCCAGTACTTC.

The chain uses TRBV5-1 and TRBJ2-7; D call uncertain. This CDR3 spans 13 amino acids. Germline CDR1 reads SGHRS; CDR2 reads YFSETQ. V lost 0 bases, J lost 4 bases, and 8 bases lay in between. DNA of the CDR3: TGCGCCAGCAGCTTGGGAGACTGGTACGAGCAGTACTTC. Translated, it gives CASSLGDWYEQYF.